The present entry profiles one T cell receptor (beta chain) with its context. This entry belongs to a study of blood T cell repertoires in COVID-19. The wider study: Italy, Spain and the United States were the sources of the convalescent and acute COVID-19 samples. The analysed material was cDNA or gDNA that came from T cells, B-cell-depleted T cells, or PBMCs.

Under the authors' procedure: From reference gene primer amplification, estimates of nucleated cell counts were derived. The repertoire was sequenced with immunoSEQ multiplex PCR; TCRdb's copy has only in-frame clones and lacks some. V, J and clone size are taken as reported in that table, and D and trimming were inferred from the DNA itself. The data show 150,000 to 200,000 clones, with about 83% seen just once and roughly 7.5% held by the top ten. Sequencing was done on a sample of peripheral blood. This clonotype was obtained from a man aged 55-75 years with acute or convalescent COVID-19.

CDR3 region: CASSNGTGYYNEQFF. The CDR3 region has the DNA TGTGCCAGCAGCAATGGGACAGGGTACTACAATGAGCAGTTCTTC. The genes are TRBV5-5 and TRBJ2-1; TRBD1 aligns across 9 bases. Germline CDR1 is SGHKS and CDR2 is YYEKEE (reference sequence). Trimming removed 4 bases from V and 3 bases from J; junction bases left unmatched: 5. This CDR3 has 15 residues. Full variable domain (outside the CDR3, taken from reference TRBV5-5 and TRBJ2-1): DAGVTQSPTHLIKTRGQQVTLRCSPISGHKSVSWYQQVLGQGPQFIFQYYEKEERGRGNFPDRFSARQFPNYSSELNVNALLLGDSALYLCASSNGTGYYNEQFFGPGTRLTVL.